Listed below are T cell receptor beta chains from one sample, sequenced in a study of sequential checkpoint blockade in melanoma. Clones were sequenced by immunoSEQ multiplex PCR, and TCRdb holds only the in-frame ones, with some missing. Among fewer than 35,000 clones listed, 77% were seen once. The specimen was CD8+ T cells sorted from blood (inferred from file names), collected from a patient given nivolumab and ipilimumab in sequence. These TCRs come from a human donor with melanoma. Both conserved end residues are part of each CDR3. Each record gives: V gene, D gene, J gene, clone size, CDR3 protein. A D gene is named only where the DNA matches it firmly. Expanded clones are given a class, and other clones once, few, many or no size at all.

v_gene: TRBV15
d_gene: TRBD2
j_gene: TRBJ2-7
abundance: once
CDR3aa: CATSRDKAAGGIEQYF

v_gene: TRBV21-1
d_gene: NA
j_gene: TRBJ1-2
abundance: once
CDR3aa: CASSPGRVADYGYTF

v_gene: TRBV19
d_gene: NA
j_gene: TRBJ2-4
abundance: once
CDR3aa: CASSIDREGRLAKNIQYF

v_gene: TRBV9
d_gene: TRBD1
j_gene: TRBJ1-2
abundance: NA
CDR3aa: CASSLLGQGANGYTF

v_gene: TRBV29-1
d_gene: NA
j_gene: TRBJ1-1
abundance: NA
CDR3aa: CSVEGQNTEAFF

v_gene: TRBV2
d_gene: TRBD2
j_gene: TRBJ2-7
abundance: NA
CDR3aa: CASSVAGEGEGEQYF

v_gene: TRBV9
d_gene: TRBD1
j_gene: TRBJ1-2
abundance: NA
CDR3aa: CASSEDRGPYYGYTF

v_gene: TRBV5-6
d_gene: NA
j_gene: TRBJ2-7
abundance: NA
CDR3aa: CASSLGTHEQYF

v_gene: TRBV7-3
d_gene: TRBD2
j_gene: NA
abundance: NA
CDR3aa: CASSSSGSGGDEQYF

v_gene: TRBV7-2
d_gene: NA
j_gene: TRBJ2-7
abundance: NA
CDR3aa: CASSRPTTVSTYEQYF

v_gene: TRBV13
d_gene: NA
j_gene: TRBJ1-3
abundance: NA
CDR3aa: CASRTTVIEGNTIYF

v_gene: TRBV4-2
d_gene: TRBD2
j_gene: TRBJ2-3
abundance: NA
CDR3aa: CASSQASAGGPSDTQYF

v_gene: TRBV4-3
d_gene: TRBD1
j_gene: TRBJ2-7
abundance: once
CDR3aa: CASSPARTGPYEQYF

v_gene: TRBV16
d_gene: TRBD1
j_gene: TRBJ2-7
abundance: NA
CDR3aa: CASSLPGQGFYEQYF

v_gene: TRBV27
d_gene: NA
j_gene: TRBJ2-3
abundance: NA
CDR3aa: CASRPDPTDRGTQYF

v_gene: TRBV9
d_gene: NA
j_gene: TRBJ2-2
abundance: NA
CDR3aa: CASSAFGGFDTGELFF

v_gene: TRBV6-4
d_gene: NA
j_gene: TRBJ2-7
abundance: NA
CDR3aa: CASTSEQYF

v_gene: TRBV21-1
d_gene: NA
j_gene: TRBJ2-7
abundance: NA
CDR3aa: CASSRQGQGSAEQYF

v_gene: TRBV7-9
d_gene: NA
j_gene: TRBJ2-2
abundance: NA
CDR3aa: CASSLTQGYGSGDGELFF

v_gene: TRBV5-1
d_gene: NA
j_gene: TRBJ2-2
abundance: NA
CDR3aa: CASSLVSTGELFF

v_gene: TRBV28
d_gene: TRBD2
j_gene: TRBJ2-1
abundance: NA
CDR3aa: CATTSGRANEQFF

v_gene: TRBV4-3
d_gene: NA
j_gene: TRBJ1-1
abundance: NA
CDR3aa: CASSPQGINEAFF

v_gene: TRBV5-1
d_gene: NA
j_gene: TRBJ2-1
abundance: NA
CDR3aa: CASRDPRAEGEQFF

v_gene: TRBV7-7
d_gene: TRBD1
j_gene: TRBJ2-7
abundance: NA
CDR3aa: CASSSPSRGRVYEQYF

v_gene: TRBV13
d_gene: NA
j_gene: TRBJ2-3
abundance: NA
CDR3aa: CASSSLTDTQYF

v_gene: TRBV7-8
d_gene: NA
j_gene: TRBJ1-6
abundance: few
CDR3aa: CASSLAKSSPLHF

v_gene: TRBV6-5
d_gene: NA
j_gene: TRBJ2-1
abundance: once
CDR3aa: CASSYLGGTSYNEQFF

v_gene: TRBV4-1
d_gene: TRBD1
j_gene: TRBJ2-7
abundance: NA
CDR3aa: CASSQEGGPGLAEQYF

v_gene: TRBV18
d_gene: NA
j_gene: TRBJ1-2
abundance: NA
CDR3aa: CASSPIGHPGYTF

v_gene: TRBV9
d_gene: NA
j_gene: TRBJ2-1
abundance: NA
CDR3aa: CASSPRGSQSSYNEQFF

v_gene: TRBV28
d_gene: TRBD2
j_gene: TRBJ2-1
abundance: NA
CDR3aa: CASRTGLAGEVEQFF

v_gene: TRBV28
d_gene: TRBD2
j_gene: TRBJ2-7
abundance: NA
CDR3aa: CASQLAGLFYEQYF

v_gene: TRBV4-1
d_gene: TRBD1
j_gene: TRBJ1-5
abundance: NA
CDR3aa: CASSQGGQGNQPQHF

v_gene: TRBV28
d_gene: TRBD1
j_gene: TRBJ2-5
abundance: NA
CDR3aa: CASSPDRGRETQYF

v_gene: TRBV6-1
d_gene: NA
j_gene: TRBJ2-1
abundance: NA
CDR3aa: CASSPSYNEQFF

v_gene: TRBV19
d_gene: TRBD2
j_gene: TRBJ2-1
abundance: NA
CDR3aa: CASSQTSGPYNEQFF

v_gene: TRBV4-3
d_gene: NA
j_gene: TRBJ1-5
abundance: NA
CDR3aa: CASSPAAGGNQPQHF

v_gene: TRBV27
d_gene: TRBD1
j_gene: TRBJ1-2
abundance: NA
CDR3aa: CASSLWAGGLDYGYTF

v_gene: TRBV29-1
d_gene: TRBD2
j_gene: TRBJ2-3
abundance: NA
CDR3aa: CSVAPSGHTDTQYF

v_gene: TRBV4-3
d_gene: NA
j_gene: TRBJ2-5
abundance: once
CDR3aa: CASSQGAYQETQYF

v_gene: TRBV27
d_gene: NA
j_gene: TRBJ2-5
abundance: NA
CDR3aa: CASSPGPLAETQYF

v_gene: TRBV27
d_gene: TRBD1
j_gene: TRBJ2-5
abundance: few
CDR3aa: CASSQGTGPLQETQYF

v_gene: TRBV19
d_gene: NA
j_gene: TRBJ2-1
abundance: NA
CDR3aa: CASSRRTAYLNEQFF

v_gene: TRBV27
d_gene: NA
j_gene: TRBJ1-2
abundance: NA
CDR3aa: CASSFWQGNGYTF

v_gene: TRBV5-1
d_gene: TRBD2
j_gene: TRBJ2-7
abundance: NA
CDR3aa: CASSLELTTSGRSYEQYF

v_gene: TRBV19
d_gene: TRBD1
j_gene: TRBJ2-2
abundance: NA
CDR3aa: CASETTGYTGELFF

v_gene: TRBV4-3
d_gene: TRBD1
j_gene: TRBJ2-7
abundance: once
CDR3aa: CASSLRTGSYEQYF

v_gene: TRBV6-4
d_gene: NA
j_gene: TRBJ1-3
abundance: NA
CDR3aa: CASSDSSGAMAGNTIYF

v_gene: TRBV9
d_gene: NA
j_gene: TRBJ2-1
abundance: NA
CDR3aa: CASSLRDSIYNEQFF

v_gene: TRBV30
d_gene: NA
j_gene: TRBJ1-1
abundance: once
CDR3aa: CAVTEKAFF

v_gene: TRBV30
d_gene: TRBD2
j_gene: TRBJ2-7
abundance: NA
CDR3aa: CAWSVPAGAQREQYF

v_gene: TRBV27
d_gene: NA
j_gene: TRBJ2-2
abundance: NA
CDR3aa: CASAGGGVGTGELFF

v_gene: TRBV9
d_gene: NA
j_gene: TRBJ2-4
abundance: few
CDR3aa: CASSPAGVAKNIQYF

v_gene: TRBV9
d_gene: TRBD1
j_gene: TRBJ1-6
abundance: few
CDR3aa: CASSVRDRDNSPLHF

v_gene: TRBV6-5
d_gene: NA
j_gene: TRBJ2-1
abundance: NA
CDR3aa: CASSARMDNEQFF

v_gene: TRBV10-2
d_gene: NA
j_gene: TRBJ1-5
abundance: few
CDR3aa: CASSEGRGYQPQHF

v_gene: TRBV28
d_gene: NA
j_gene: TRBJ2-7
abundance: NA
CDR3aa: CASSLRRSSSYEQYF

v_gene: TRBV5-5
d_gene: TRBD1
j_gene: TRBJ2-3
abundance: NA
CDR3aa: CASSFSGGSTDTQYF